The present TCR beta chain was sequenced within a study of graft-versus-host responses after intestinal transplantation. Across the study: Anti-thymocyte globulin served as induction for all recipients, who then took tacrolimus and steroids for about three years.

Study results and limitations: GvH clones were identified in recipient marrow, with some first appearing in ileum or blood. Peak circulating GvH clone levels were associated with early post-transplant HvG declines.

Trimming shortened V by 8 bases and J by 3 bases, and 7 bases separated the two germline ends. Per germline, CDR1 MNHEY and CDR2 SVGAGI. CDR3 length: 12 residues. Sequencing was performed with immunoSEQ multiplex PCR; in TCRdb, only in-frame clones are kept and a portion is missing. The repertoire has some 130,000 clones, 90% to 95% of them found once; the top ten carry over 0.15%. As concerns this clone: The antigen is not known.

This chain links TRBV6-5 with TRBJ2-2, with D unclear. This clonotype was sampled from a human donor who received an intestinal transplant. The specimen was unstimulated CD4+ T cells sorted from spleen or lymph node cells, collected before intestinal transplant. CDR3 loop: CASGLHTGELFF. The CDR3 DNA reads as TGTGCCAGCGGTCTACACACCGGGGAGCTGTTTTTT.